This entry concerns a single TCR beta chain. Antigen specificity is unknown. Assay used: immunoSEQ multiplex PCR; TCRdb lists only in-frame clones, some missing. This sample yields millions of clones, of which more than 85% are seen a single time; roughly 1.7% belongs to the top ten. Naive CD8 cells were CD45RO-negative, positively selected for CCR7, excluding terminally differentiated effector memory CD45RA+ cells. The entry originates in a study of shared clonotypes between healthy human individuals. This CDR3 has 16 amino acids. Trimming stripped 5 bases from V and 4 bases from J, with 21 bases between. Germline V gene lookup returns CDR1 MNHEY and CDR2 SMNVEV (reference sequence). Findings of the study overall: Non-shared clonotypes were found to have lower generation probabilities than the clonotypes that were shared by all four of the sorted-subset donors.

The chain is built from TRBV27 and TRBJ2-7, with D perhaps matching TRBD1 (5 bases). This sequence was found in a man aged 18 to 30 in good health. Some clones in this sample may be carry-over from other donors' samples. The sample taken for sequencing was naive CD8+ T cells from PBMCs. The CDR3 reads CASSQRSGLRGYEQYF. The CDR3 nucleotides read TGTGCCAGCAGTCAAAGGTCCGGGTTAAGGGGTTACGAGCAGTACTTC.